The 12 T cell receptor beta chains below come from one sample, sequenced in a study of T cells in Graves' hyperthyroidism and ophthalmopathy. Researchers amplified the TCR beta CDR3 regions from RNA transcripts. The TCR CDR3 was amplified in a first-round RT-PCR using the HTBI primer set. TCRdb called the multiplex PCR reads again in MiXCR, with one record for every CDR3 protein. The table lists under 650,000 distinct CDR3 sequences, around 16% of them singletons. What was sequenced was blood. Receptors were obtained from a woman in her twenties or thirties with Graves' hyperthyroidism.

The chain is built from TRBV5-6 and TRBJ1-3; D ambiguous. The V end lost 0 bases, the J end lost 2 bases, and 9 bases lay between the germline ends. The CDR3 is 15 amino acids. Germline V gives CDR1 SGHDT, CDR2 YYEEEE. CDR3 protein: CASSLDIDTGNTIYF. CDR3 nucleotides: TGTGCCAGCAGCTTGGATATCGATACTGGAAACACCATATATTTT.

This clonotype was found many times. This chain links TRBV2 with TRBJ1-2, with D tentatively TRBD1 (5 bases). CDR1 and CDR2 from the germline V gene are SNHLY and FYNNEI. The CDR3 has 14 amino acids. The V and J ends lost 10 bases and 4 bases respectively, with 19 bases between them. The CDR3 bases are TGTGCCACCTCGGTGGGGGGAGTGACCTATGGCTACACCTTC. Protein product: CATSVGGVTYGYTF.

This clonotype showed up many times. V usage is TRBV20-1 and J usage is TRBJ2-7, with TRBD2 matching 7 bases. V trimming: 3 bases; J trimming: 0 bases; junction bases outside the gene matches: 8. Germline CDR1 reads DFQATT; CDR2 reads SNEGSKA (reference sequence). The CDR3 is 15 amino acids. The CDR3 is CSASSSGRTSYEQYF. The CDR3 DNA sequence: TGCAGTGCTAGCAGCTCCGGGAGGACCTCCTACGAGCAGTACTTC.

The V gene is TRBV29-1, the J gene TRBJ2-1; D is unclear. This CDR3 comprises 13 residues. V lost 2 bases and J lost 6, with 11 bases in between. CDR1 is SQVTM, CDR2 ANQGSEA, per germline. CDR3 sequence reads: CSVESVSRNEQFF. In DNA form, the CDR3 reads TGCAGCGTTGAATCCGTATCCCGCAATGAGCAGTTCTTC.

This clonotype showed up many times. The genes are TRBV28 and TRBJ1-1; D is uncertain. Germline V gene sequence: CDR1 MDHEN, CDR2 SYDVKM. CDR3 size: 12 residues. With 5 bases removed from V and 4 bases from J, the gap between germline ends came to 8 bases. CDR3 region: CASSRKVTEAFF. The CDR3 coding sequence is TGTGCCAGCAGTCGCAAGGTCACTGAAGCTTTCTTT. The full variable domain, completed using reference TRBV28 and TRBJ1-1, is DVKVTQSSRYLVKRTGEKVFLECVQDMDHENMFWYRQDPGLGLRLIYFSYDVKMKEKGDIPEGYSVSREKKERFSLILESASTNQTSMYLCASSRKVTEAFFGQGTRLTVV.

This clonotype was detected ten times or more. The chain couples TRBV11-3 to TRBJ1-1; possible D gene TRBD1, 5 bases. The CDR3 sequence is 13 residues long. Germline CDR1 is SGHNT and CDR2 is YENEEA. Trimming shortened V by 5 bases and J by 4 bases, and 11 bases separated the two germline ends. The CDR3, as DNA: TGTGCCAGCAGCCCCAATACAGGCACTGAAGCTTTCTTT. It is translated as CASSPNTGTEAFF.

The table lists this clonotype with many counts. The chain is built from TRBV28 and TRBJ2-7; 9 positions agree with TRBD1. The ends lost 7 bases at V and 5 bases at J; junction bases unmatched: 9. This CDR3 is built from 14 residues. Per germline, CDR1 MDHEN and CDR2 SYDVKM. The chain's CDR3 is CASTTTGGKNEQYF. DNA of the CDR3: TGTGCCAGCACCACGACAGGGGGGAAGAACGAGCAGTACTTC.

This clonotype was recorded many times. This chain links TRBV7-2 with TRBJ2-7, with no clear D. Between the trimmed V and J ends, which lost 5 bases and 3 bases, there was a span of 14 bases. Per the germline V gene, CDR1 is SGHTA and CDR2 is FQGNSA. CDR3 length: 14 residues. CDR3 nucleotides: TGTGCCAGCAGCCCATCTAAGGAGAGCTACGAGCAGTACTTC. Amino acid sequence: CASSPSKESYEQYF.

This clonotype was counted ten times or more. This chain connects TRBV20-1 to TRBJ2-7; 8 positions match TRBD1. V lost 2 bases, J lost 3 bases, and 6 bases stayed unmatched. The CDR3 has 14 amino acids. The germline V gene has CDR1 DFQATT and CDR2 SNEGSKA (reference sequence). This CDR3 reads CSARPGGQGYEQYF. The CDR3 DNA reads TGCAGTGCTAGACCCGGAGGACAGGGCTACGAGCAGTACTTC.

This clonotype has a count of ten or more. The chain couples TRBV30 to TRBJ2-1; 7 nucleotides match TRBD1. The trim removed 3 bases at V and 7 bases at J, leaving 3 bases unmatched. Germline V gene data show CDR1 as GTSNPN and CDR2 as SVGIG (reference sequence). The CDR3 has 12 residues. Written as DNA, the CDR3 is TGTGCCTGGAGCCTGACAGGGAATGAGCAGTTCTTC. Its protein product is CAWSLTGNEQFF.

The sample holds many counts of this clonotype. This rearrangement joins TRBV12-3 or TRBV12-4 to TRBJ2-1; the match to TRBD2 covers 7 bases. The CDR3 totals 15 residues. The trim removed 5 bases at V and 1 base at J, leaving 5 bases unmatched. CDR3 protein: CASSTLAVSYNEQFF. CDR3 nucleotides: TGTGCCAGCAGTACCCTAGCGGTATCCTACAATGAGCAGTTCTTC.

This clonotype was seen a handful of times. The J gene is TRBJ2-2, the V gene TRBV5-4, with D perhaps TRBD2 (6 bases). This CDR3 region has 16 residues. V shed 2 bases and J shed 7 bases, with 18 bases lying between them. The germline V gene has CDR1 SGHNT and CDR2 YYREEE (reference sequence). The CDR3 reads CASSFLLVRGDGELFF. The CDR3 coding sequence is TGTGCCAGCAGCTTCTTGTTGGTACGCGGGGACGGGGAGCTGTTTTTT.